A single sample is the source of the 16 T cell receptor beta chains below, sequenced in a study of regulatory T cells in long-lasting Graves disease. Regarding time point: persistent/refractory GD, antithyroid drugs over 5 years with positive TRAb. Scientists built the TCR library using RNA that was extracted from PBMCs. Investigators prepared the TCR beta libraries by applying iRepertoire HTBI primers and Arm-PCR of CDR3 regions. A single record per CDR3 protein comes from TCRdb applying MiXCR to the multiplex PCR reads. The sample includes around 450,000 distinct CDR3 sequences, approximately 21% of them seen just once. The sample consisted of peripheral blood mononuclear cells (PBMCs), taken when the disease was refractory, from a patient treated with antithyroid drugs. Every receptor here comes from a female donor with Graves disease.

The V and J genes are TRBV14 and TRBJ2-1; D possibly corresponds to TRBD2 (7 bases). Germline assignment: CDR1 SGHDN and CDR2 FVKESK. This CDR3 has 13 residues. Trimming stripped 6 bases from V and 10 bases from J, with 16 bases between. The CDR3 region is CASSFGGAQEQFF. In nucleotides, the CDR3 is TGTGCCAGCAGTTTTGGGGGGGCCCAGGAGCAGTTCTTC.

The chain carries TRBV5-1 and TRBJ1-2; the D gene is possibly TRBD1 (6 bases). The germline V gene encodes CDR1 SGHRS and CDR2 YFSETQ. Trimming stripped 0 bases from V and 2 bases from J, with 11 bases between. The CDR3 runs to 15 residues. For the CDR3, the DNA is TGCGCCAGCAGCTTGGCGGACAGCGGCAACTATGGCTACACCTTC. Encoded protein: CASSLADSGNYGYTF.

This clonotype has only a few counts. V usage is TRBV29-1 and J usage is TRBJ1-1; unclear D gene. Between the trimmed V and J ends, which lost 8 bases and 1 base, there was a span of 11 bases. CDR3 length equals 12 residues. Germline V lookup: CDR1 SQVTM, CDR2 ANQGSEA. CDR3 loop: CSSVETNTEAFF. As DNA, the CDR3 is TGCAGCTCGGTTGAGACGAACACTGAAGCTTTCTTT.

The chain combines TRBV7-9 with TRBJ1-5; no reliable D call. The CDR3 sequence is 14 residues long. Per germline, CDR1 SEHNR and CDR2 FQNEAQ (reference sequence). V lost 2 bases and J lost 4, with 9 bases in between. CDR3 sequence reads: CASSLIGANQPQHF. The CDR3 coding sequence is TGTGCCAGCAGCTTAATTGGAGCAAATCAGCCCCAGCATTTT.

This clonotype was counted only a few times. This rearrangement joins TRBV10-3 to TRBJ2-2, with D perhaps matching TRBD1 (5 bases). The CDR3 extends over 14 amino acids. The V gene's germline CDR1 is ENHRY and CDR2 SYGVKD. The V end lost 7 bases, the J end lost 2 bases, and 11 bases lay between the germline ends. The CDR3 bases are TGTGCCATCAAGAAAGACAGAAACACCGGGGAGCTGTTTTTT. This translates into CAIKKDRNTGELFF.

V is TRBV7-2 and J is TRBJ2-7; no clear D. Germline V gene sequence: CDR1 SGHTA, CDR2 FQGNSA. V dropped 0 bases and J dropped 4 bases, with 7 bases sitting between them. The CDR3 extends over 13 amino acids. The CDR3 sequence: CASSLAKGYEQYF. Written as DNA, the CDR3 is TGTGCCAGCAGCTTAGCGAAAGGGTACGAGCAGTACTTC.

Comment on this clonotype: A much more abundant neighbour one base away suggests this may be a read error. This CDR3 fails to terminate in the conserved phenylalanine or tryptophan, so it likely reflects a read error. The chain joins TRBV28 to TRBJ2-7; unclear D gene. The V end was cut by 3 bases, the J end by 5 bases, with 5 bases between. The CDR3 is 11 amino acids. Per germline, CDR1 MDHEN and CDR2 SYDVKM. CDR3 coding DNA: TGTGCCAGCAGTTTCCCCCACGAGCAGTACTTA. This sequence encodes CASSFPHEQYL.

This clonotype was counted ten times or more. The rearrangement links TRBV11-3 to TRBJ2-5; tentative D call: TRBD2 (6 bases). This CDR3 contains 14 residues. V dropped 5 bases and J dropped 0 bases, with 10 bases sitting between them. CDR1 is SGHNT and CDR2 is YENEEA in the germline V gene. DNA for the CDR3: TGTGCCAGCAGCGTCGGGGGAGACCAAGAGACCCAGTACTTC. Its protein is CASSVGGDQETQYF.

There are a few counts of this clonotype. The chain is built from TRBV12-5 and TRBJ2-7, with 7 bases that match TRBD2. The CDR3 has 13 residues. Trimming took 6 bases from V and 3 from J; bases not matched to a gene: 5. CDR1 LGHNT and CDR2 FRNRAP come from the germline V gene. In nucleotides, the CDR3 is TGTGCTAGTGGCCGGGGGGTAGACTACGAGCAGTACTTC. This encodes CASGRGVDYEQYF. Supplemented by reference TRBV12-5 and TRBJ2-7, the full variable domain reads DARVTQTPRHKVTEMGQEVTMRCQPILGHNTVFWYRQTMMQGLELLAYFRNRAPLDDSGMPKDRFSAEMPDATLATLKIQPSEPRDSAVYFCASGRGVDYEQYFGPGTRLTVT.

This clonotype came up a few times. A read error is possible here, since a much larger clone lies one base away. The rearrangement links TRBV7-2 to TRBJ2-2; D possibly corresponds to TRBD1 (5 bases). Germline assignment: CDR1 SGHTA and CDR2 FQGNSA. This CDR3 spans 14 amino acids. V was clipped by 3 bases and J by 1 base, with 6 bases between them. This chain's CDR3 is CASSLTENTGELFF. The CDR3, as DNA: TGTGCCAGCAGCTTGACAGAGAACACCGGGGAGCTGTTTTTT.

This clonotype was counted ten times or more. The chain carries TRBV5-1 and TRBJ1-2; D gene uncertain. Germline V gene data show CDR1 as SGHRS and CDR2 as YFSETQ. Trimming shortened V by 1 base and J by 0 bases, and 10 bases separated the two germline ends. This CDR3 is 15 amino acids long. The CDR3 sequence: CASSLSGRANYGYTF. In nucleotides, the CDR3 is TGCGCCAGCAGCTTGTCCGGGAGAGCTAACTATGGCTACACCTTC.

J is TRBJ2-7 and V is TRBV6-1, with 9 nucleotides matching TRBD2. CDR1 is MNHNS, CDR2 SASEGT, per germline. The CDR3 covers 13 residues. J was trimmed by 3 bases and V by 5 bases; bases with no gene match: 2. DNA for the CDR3: TGTGCCAGCAGTCCTAGCGGGATCTACGAGCAGTACTTC. Encoded protein: CASSPSGIYEQYF.

This clonotype was picked up a small number of times. V is TRBV29-1 and J is TRBJ2-5; 13 bases agree with TRBD2. Germline V CDR1 and CDR2: SQVTM, ANQGSEA. The CDR3 runs to 15 residues. With V trimmed by 6 bases and J by 5 bases, 9 bases remained unmatched. The CDR3 spells CSVNFGLAGAETQYF. In nucleotides, the CDR3 is TGCAGCGTCAATTTCGGACTAGCGGGAGCCGAGACCCAGTACTTC.

V is TRBV6-1 and J is TRBJ2-7; TRBD1 agrees at 8 bases. The CDR3 is 13 amino acids. V was pared by 10 bases and J by 1 base, with 6 bases of the junction left unmatched. The germline V gene has CDR1 MNHNS and CDR2 SASEGT. This CDR3 is CATDGQGSYEQYF. The CDR3 coding sequence is TGTGCCACCGACGGACAGGGATCCTACGAGCAGTACTTC.

The chain couples TRBV6-1 to TRBJ2-2; no reliable D call. In germline, CDR1 is MNHNS, CDR2 SASEGT. The CDR3 totals 18 residues. V gave up 3 bases and J gave up 4 bases, with 21 bases separating them. CDR3 nucleotide sequence: TGTGCCAGCAGTGATGAAATGGTCGGCCGCTTGGGCACCGGGGAGCTGTTTTTT. Protein sequence: CASSDEMVGRLGTGELFF.

This clonotype was seen at least ten times. This chain links TRBV7-9 with TRBJ1-2, with 8 bases fitting TRBD1. Germline CDR1 SEHNR, CDR2 FQNEAQ (reference sequence). The V segment lost 2 bases and the J segment 3 bases; nucleotides outside the gene matches: 8. The CDR3 runs to 16 residues. CDR3 coding DNA: TGTGCCAGCAGCTTATCGAGCCAGGGGGCGGACTATGGCTACACCTTC. This sequence encodes CASSLSSQGADYGYTF.